This entry is about one T cell receptor beta chain. Its antigen is undetermined. The repertoire was sequenced with immunoSEQ multiplex PCR; TCRdb's copy has only in-frame clones and lacks some. In the table there are about 46,000 clones, 82% of which are singletons. The data stem from a study of memory B cells and T cells in multiple sclerosis. After stimulus-free culture, autoproliferating CFSE-dim and non-proliferating CFSE-high T cells were sequenced separately. Cultures began with about 4.6x10^7 CFSE-labeled PBMCs, unstimulated for 7 days, with replicate wells pooled. CFSE at around 0.51 uM labeled the PBMCs, which were then cultured unstimulated. Germline assignment: CDR1 MNHEY and CDR2 SVGAGI. This CDR3 is built from 14 residues. V was cut by 6 bases and J by 0 bases, with 11 bases left in between.

The sequenced material came from PBMCs from blood kept in culture. The TCR was taken from a human donor with multiple sclerosis. The chain joins TRBV6-5 to TRBJ1-2, with a weak D call TRBD1 (6 bases). The CDR3 coding sequence is TGTGCCAGCAGACTGACAGGTTCTAACTATGGCTACACCTTC. This gives the protein CASRLTGSNYGYTF.